This TCR beta chain was sequenced in a study of T-cell memory formation after mild COVID-19. TCRdb redid the calling of the 5' RACE reads with MiXCR, one entry per CDR3 protein. The sample has 100,000 to 150,000 distinct CDR3 sequences, roughly 6.2% seen once; the top ten hold approximately 2.3%. About this clonotype: The antigen is unknown.

Trimming cost V 6 bases and J 1 base, with 9 bases left between them. The CDR3 runs 13 residues. Study-wide results and limits: The authors did not confirm SARS-CoV-2 specificity of second-wave clones peaking day 37. Some clones that responded turned up in pre-infection memory, which suggests that cross-reactive memory joined in.

Sequencing used PBMCs or a T cell subset sorted from them (not recorded which). This chain joins TRBV12-3 or TRBV12-4 and TRBJ1-1; D perhaps matches TRBD1 (6 bases). The clonotype was recovered from an adult woman who had mild COVID-19 (a few samples of this study predate the infection). Cell type and time point are not known. The CDR3 DNA follows: TGTGCCAGCAGGGGGGGACAGAACACTGAAGCTTTCTTT. This gives the protein CASRGGQNTEAFF.